Here is one T cell receptor (beta chain) with its context. This sample was included in a study of blood T cell repertoires in COVID-19. Whole-study context: Whether acute or convalescent, the COVID-19 samples came from the United States, Italy and Spain. T cells, B-cell-depleted T cells, or PBMCs supplied cDNA or gDNA.

Germline V gene data show CDR1 as MNHEY and CDR2 as SVGAGI. The CDR3 has 14 residues. The germline V and J ends were trimmed by 7 bases and 4 bases, with 16 bases remaining between them. The authors' processing: Amplification of reference gene primers provided the estimated nucleated cell counts. Assay used: immunoSEQ multiplex PCR; TCRdb lists only in-frame clones, some missing. V, J and clone size are taken as reported in that table, and D and trimming were inferred from the DNA itself. The sample lists about 62,000 clones; approximately 79% were seen once. The sample taken for sequencing was peripheral blood. The rearrangement links TRBV6-5 to TRBJ1-2, with D possibly being TRBD1 (5 bases). The clonotype was recovered from a woman older than 75 with active or convalescent COVID-19. CDR3 sequence: CASTPRSGVYGYTF. As DNA, the CDR3 is TGTGCCAGCACCCCGAGGTCGGGGGTCTATGGCTACACCTTC.